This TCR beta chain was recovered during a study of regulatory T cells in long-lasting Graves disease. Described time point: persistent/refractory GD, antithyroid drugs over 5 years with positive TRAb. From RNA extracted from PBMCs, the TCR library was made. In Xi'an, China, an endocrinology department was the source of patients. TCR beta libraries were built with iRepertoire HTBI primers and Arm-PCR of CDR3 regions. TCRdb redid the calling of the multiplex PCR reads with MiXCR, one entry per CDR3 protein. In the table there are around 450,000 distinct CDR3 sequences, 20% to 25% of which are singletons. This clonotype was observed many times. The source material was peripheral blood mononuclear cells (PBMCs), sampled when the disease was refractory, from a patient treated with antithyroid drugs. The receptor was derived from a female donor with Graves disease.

CDR3 sequence reads: CASSFRDRVYEQYF. Here the CDR3 DNA reads TGTGCCAGCAGTTTCCGGGACCGAGTCTACGAGCAGTACTTC. This rearrangement joins TRBV28 to TRBJ2-7, with D perhaps TRBD1 or TRBD2 (5 bases each). CDR1 MDHEN and CDR2 SYDVKM come from the germline V gene. The V gene lost 3 bases and the J gene lost 3 bases, with 12 bases spanning the gap. This CDR3 is 14 amino acids long.